This entry lists 10 T cell receptor beta chains sequenced from one sample in a study of CD8 T cells in ankylosing spondylitis. One entry per CDR3 protein, called by TCRdb with MiXCR from the 5' RACE reads. The repertoire includes about 210,000 distinct CDR3 sequences, 8% to 9% of them detected once, and around 4.9% sits in the top ten. Input material: blood, either unsorted or a sorted T cell fraction (not recorded which). The receptor set was obtained from a female donor with ankylosing spondylitis or in good health (not recorded which).

This clonotype has at least ten counts. The chain carries TRBV20-1 and TRBJ2-7; D uncertain. Germline CDR1 DFQATT, CDR2 SNEGSKA (reference sequence). V was pared by 0 bases and J by 6 bases, with 12 bases between. The CDR3 has 13 amino acids. CDR3 bases: TGCAGTGCTAGAGATCTGGGCCCACGCGAGCAGTACTTC. It yields the protein CSARDLGPREQYF.

This clonotype turned up a few times. The chain joins TRBV5-4 to TRBJ2-3; weak D call: TRBD2 (6 bases). Germline CDR1 and CDR2: SGHNT and YYREEE (reference sequence). This CDR3 contains 12 residues. V lost 2 bases to trimming and J lost 8 bases, with 9 bases between them. The CDR3 DNA sequence: TGTGCCAGCAGCTTCGCCGGGGGTACGCAGTATTTT. It codes for CASSFAGGTQYF.

In this sample, this clonotype turned up many times. The gene calls are TRBV12-3 or TRBV12-4 and TRBJ2-7; either TRBD1 or TRBD2 may supply D (6 bases each). The CDR3 covers 14 residues. Trimming removed 1 base from V and 5 bases from J, with 12 bases in between. The CDR3 protein is CASSLVTGTHEQYF. CDR3 in DNA: TGTGCCAGCAGTTTAGTTACAGGGACTCACGAGCAGTACTTC.

This clonotype was seen many times. V and J are TRBV12-3 or TRBV12-4 and TRBJ2-2; TRBD2 agrees at 8 bases. V was clipped by 2 bases and J by 4 bases; unmatched bases: 9. The CDR3 consists of 17 residues. The CDR3 spells CASSLTGTGGGTGELFF. In DNA, the CDR3 is TGTGCCAGCAGTTTAACGGGCACGGGAGGGGGCACCGGGGAGCTGTTTTTT.

This clonotype was observed many times. The chain uses TRBV7-3 and TRBJ1-6; possibly TRBD1 for D (6 bases). V dropped 6 bases and J dropped 10 bases, with 13 bases sitting between them. The CDR3 extends over 13 amino acids. Germline lookup yields CDR1 SGHTA and CDR2 FQGTGA. The CDR3 DNA is TGTGCCAGCAGTGAGGGGGGTGGATCACCCCTCCACTTT. It encodes CASSEGGGSPLHF.

This clonotype was observed at least ten times. V usage is TRBV10-3 and J usage is TRBJ2-1; D gene uncertain. The CDR3 contains 14 residues. Germline V gene lookup returns CDR1 ENHRY and CDR2 SYGVKD. V lost 2 bases and J lost 5, with 10 bases in between. The CDR3 loop reads CAISEAAINNEQFF. The CDR3 nucleotides read TGTGCCATCAGTGAGGCGGCGATCAACAATGAGCAGTTCTTC.

This clonotype was counted at least ten times. The chain recombines TRBV5-5 with TRBJ2-7, with 8 nucleotides matching TRBD1. CDR3 length: 13 residues. Per germline, CDR1 SGHKS and CDR2 YYEKEE (reference sequence). V dropped 4 bases and J dropped 5; count of bases not matched to a gene: 5. The CDR3 region has the DNA TGTGCCAGCAGCGGCGGACAGGGCCACGAGCAGTACTTC. Protein: CASSGGQGHEQYF.

The chain uses TRBV7-8 and TRBJ1-2; D is possibly TRBD1 (6 bases). CDR3 length: 15 residues. Germline V gene lookup returns CDR1 SGHVS and CDR2 FQNEAQ. Trimming cost V 2 bases and J 3 bases, with 13 bases left between them. The CDR3 nucleotides are TGTGCCAGCAGCTTACGACAGGACCTCTACTATGGCTACACCTTC. This gives the protein CASSLRQDLYYGYTF.

This clonotype has ten or more counts. The V call is TRBV18, the J call TRBJ2-7; D tentatively fits TRBD1 or TRBD2 (5 bases each). CDR3 length: 14 amino acids. V dropped 2 bases and J dropped 4 bases, with 12 bases sitting between them. CDR1 and CDR2 from the germline V gene are KGHSH and LQKENI. CDR3: CASSPKGDSYEQYF. CDR3 DNA sequence: TGTGCCAGCTCACCAAAGGGAGACAGTTACGAGCAGTACTTC.

The sample holds many counts of this clonotype. The chain uses TRBV5-1 and TRBJ2-5, with 8 positions matching TRBD1. Germline V CDR1 and CDR2: SGHRS, YFSETQ. Losses at the gene ends were 3 bases for V and 3 bases for J; bases not matched to a gene: 10. The CDR3 spans 16 residues. The CDR3 DNA follows: TGCGCCAGCAGCTCGGTGGGGGGACAGGCTGAAGAGACCCAGTACTTC. It is translated as CASSSVGGQAEETQYF.